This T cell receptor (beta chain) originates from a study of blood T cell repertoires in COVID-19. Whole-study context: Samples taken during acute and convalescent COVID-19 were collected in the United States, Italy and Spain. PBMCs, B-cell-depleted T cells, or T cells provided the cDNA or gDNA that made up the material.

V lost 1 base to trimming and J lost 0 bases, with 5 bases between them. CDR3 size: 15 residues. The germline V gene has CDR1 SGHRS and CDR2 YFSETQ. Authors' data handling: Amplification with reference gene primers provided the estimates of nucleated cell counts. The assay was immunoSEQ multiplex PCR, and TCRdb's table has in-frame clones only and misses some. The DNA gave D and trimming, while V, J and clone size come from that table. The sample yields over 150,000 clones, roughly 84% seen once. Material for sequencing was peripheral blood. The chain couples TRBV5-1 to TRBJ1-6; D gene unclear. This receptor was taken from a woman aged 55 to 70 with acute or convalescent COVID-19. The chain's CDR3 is CASSLTVSYNSPLHF. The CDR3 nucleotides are TGCGCCAGCAGCTTGACAGTCTCCTATAATTCACCCCTCCACTTT. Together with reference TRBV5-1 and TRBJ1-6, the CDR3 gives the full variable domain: KAGVTQTPRYLIKTRGQQVTLSCSPISGHRSVSWYQQTPGQGLQFLFEYFSETQRNKGNFPGRFSGRQFSNSRSEMNVSTLELGDSALYLCASSLTVSYNSPLHFGNGTRLTVT.